This is a list of T cell receptor beta chains from one sample in a study of blood T cell repertoires in COVID-19. Using immunoSEQ multiplex PCR, the repertoire was profiled, and TCRdb retains in-frame clones only, with some absent. The table shows 75,000 to 90,000 clones, with around four fifths occurring only once. The sequencing input was peripheral blood. These receptors originate from a man aged 80 or over with active or convalescent COVID-19. Each CDR3 is given with its conserved first and last residue.

>16|TRBV24-1
CATSDWSGQGRDEQFF
>14|TRBV19
CASIATYSGNTIYF
>15|TRBV7-9
CASSLTDRVAEGYTF
>16|TRBV7-9
CASPATHIQGPWPQHF
>16|TRBV5-5
CASSLDLPPRVFAAFF
>15|TRBV18
CASSTDATSYSPLHF
>16|TRBV3-1/TRBV3-2
CASSQGQGARSTEAFF
>15|TRBV19
CASTDTSGRAQEQFF
>17|TRBV10-1
CASSEKGRGSVYNEQFF
>16|TRBV5-1
CASSLDDGREHNEQFF
>12|TRBV12-3/TRBV12-4
CASSFSQETQYF
>16|TRBV7-2
CASSFEADPSTDTQYF
>15|TRBV2
CASSTSGGQYNEQFF
>13|TRBV7-3
CASSGTGTGELFF
>16|TRBV4-2
CASSQERADSYNEQFF
>15|TRBV5-1
CASSSRQGGKSPLHF
>12|TRBV3-1/TRBV3-2
CASSLSGQPQHF
>16|TRBV15
CATSREADRIGAEAFF
>16|TRBV5-6
CASSLGGGTGYNEQFF
>13|TRBV15
CAISSGVRETQYF
>14|TRBV6-5
CASSYSLSEHGYTF
>16|TRBV18
CASSPKIGTIGHEQFF